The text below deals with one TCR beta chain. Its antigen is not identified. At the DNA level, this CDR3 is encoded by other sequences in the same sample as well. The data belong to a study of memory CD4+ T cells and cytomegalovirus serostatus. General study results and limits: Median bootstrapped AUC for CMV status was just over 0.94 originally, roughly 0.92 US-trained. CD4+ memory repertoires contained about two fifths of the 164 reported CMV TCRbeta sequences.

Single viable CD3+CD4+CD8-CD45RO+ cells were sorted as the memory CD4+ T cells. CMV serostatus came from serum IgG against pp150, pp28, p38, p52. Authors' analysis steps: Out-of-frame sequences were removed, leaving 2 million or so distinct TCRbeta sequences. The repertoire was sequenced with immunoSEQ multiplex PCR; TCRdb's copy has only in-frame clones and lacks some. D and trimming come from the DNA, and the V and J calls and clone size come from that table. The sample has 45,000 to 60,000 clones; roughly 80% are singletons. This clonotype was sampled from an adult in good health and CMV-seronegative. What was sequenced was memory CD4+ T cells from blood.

The CDR3 region is CASSASQETQYF. The CDR3 region has the DNA TGTGCCAGTAGTGCAAGCCAAGAGACCCAGTACTTC. The chain links TRBV19 to TRBJ2-5; no clear D. The CDR3 extends over 12 amino acids. V gave up 5 bases and J gave up 1 base, with 5 bases separating them. Germline CDR1 is LNHDA and CDR2 is SQIVND (reference sequence).